This T cell receptor beta chain derives from a study of identical twins. Study-level results: Invariant MAIT and iNKT cells could partly confound zero-insertion analyses.

With regard to this clonotype: Its target is not known.

CDR1 is SGHAT and CDR2 is FQDESV in the germline V gene (reference sequence). CDR3 size: 18 residues. Trimming removed 5 bases from V and 0 bases from J; junction bases left unmatched: 10. TCRdb re-analysed the 5' RACE reads in MiXCR, keeping a single row per CDR3 protein. The sample records around 280,000 distinct CDR3 sequences, approximately 8% being singletons. This sample was also put to use in a study of yellow fever vaccine responses in identical twins.

The chain links TRBV11-1 to TRBJ2-3; 11 bases fit TRBD2. Sequenced: memory (CD45RO+) T cells sorted from blood. The sequence was obtained from a young woman in good health. The CDR3 DNA is TGTGCCAGCAGCCCAGGGACTAGCGGAGGGGCTAGCACAGATACGCAGTATTTT. Its protein is CASSPGTSGGASTDTQYF.